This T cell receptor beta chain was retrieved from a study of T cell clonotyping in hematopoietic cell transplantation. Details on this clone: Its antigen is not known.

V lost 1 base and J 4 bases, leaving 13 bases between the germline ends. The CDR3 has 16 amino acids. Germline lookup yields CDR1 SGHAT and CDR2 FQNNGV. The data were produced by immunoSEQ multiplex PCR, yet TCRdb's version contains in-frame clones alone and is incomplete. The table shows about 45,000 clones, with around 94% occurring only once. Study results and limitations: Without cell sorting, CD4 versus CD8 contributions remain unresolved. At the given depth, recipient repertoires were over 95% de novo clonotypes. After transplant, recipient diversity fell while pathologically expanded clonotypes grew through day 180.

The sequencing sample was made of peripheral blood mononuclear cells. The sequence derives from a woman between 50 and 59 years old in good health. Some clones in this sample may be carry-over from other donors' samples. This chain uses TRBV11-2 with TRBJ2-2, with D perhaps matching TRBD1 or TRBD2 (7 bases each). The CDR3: CASSLGDREGTGELFF. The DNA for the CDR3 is TGTGCCAGCAGCTTAGGTGACAGGGAGGGCACCGGGGAGCTGTTTTTT.